Sequencing of this T cell receptor (beta chain) was carried out in a study of T cell responses to AZD1222 COVID-19 vaccine. Findings and limits, study-wide: Per reports, nearly half of all spike-specific TCRs target regions that are unmutated in variants. Researchers report vaccine-associated CD4 TCRs spanning spike, with dominance at 160-218 and 743-854.

Profiled with immunoSEQ multiplex PCR; TCRdb holds only in-frame clones, not every one. The table lists approximately 130,000 clones, 65% to 90% of them singletons, with less than 9.5% in the top ten. A word on this clone: Its antigen is still unknown.

Germline CDR1 reads SGHVS; CDR2 reads FQNEAQ. V shed 3 bases and J shed 6 bases, with 7 bases lying between them. The CDR3 runs 12 residues. This receptor was obtained from an adult who received the MenACWY meningococcal vaccine as a control. Source: peripheral blood, taken 28 days after the second dose of the MenACWY control vaccine. V is TRBV7-8 and J is TRBJ2-3; D remains unclear. The CDR3 nucleotides are TGTGCCAGCAGCTTCTACTTGGATACGCAGTATTTT. Translation: CASSFYLDTQYF. Combining the CDR3 with reference TRBV7-8 and TRBJ2-3 gives the whole variable domain GAGVSQSPRYKVAKRGQDVALRCDPISGHVSLFWYQQALGQGPEFLTYFQNEAQLDKSGLPSDRFFAERPEGSVSTLKIQRTQQEDSAVYLCASSFYLDTQYFGPGTRLTVL.